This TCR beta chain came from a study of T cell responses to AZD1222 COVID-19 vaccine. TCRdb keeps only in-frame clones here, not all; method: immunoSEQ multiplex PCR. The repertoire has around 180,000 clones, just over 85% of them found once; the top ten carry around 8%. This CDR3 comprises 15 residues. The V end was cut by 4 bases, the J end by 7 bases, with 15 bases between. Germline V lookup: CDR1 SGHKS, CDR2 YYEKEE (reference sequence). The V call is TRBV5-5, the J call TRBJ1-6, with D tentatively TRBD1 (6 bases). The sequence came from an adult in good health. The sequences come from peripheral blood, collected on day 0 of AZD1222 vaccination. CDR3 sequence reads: CASSPEGRGNSPLHF. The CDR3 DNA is TGTGCCAGCAGCCCCGAAGGGAGGGGGAATTCACCCCTCCACTTT.